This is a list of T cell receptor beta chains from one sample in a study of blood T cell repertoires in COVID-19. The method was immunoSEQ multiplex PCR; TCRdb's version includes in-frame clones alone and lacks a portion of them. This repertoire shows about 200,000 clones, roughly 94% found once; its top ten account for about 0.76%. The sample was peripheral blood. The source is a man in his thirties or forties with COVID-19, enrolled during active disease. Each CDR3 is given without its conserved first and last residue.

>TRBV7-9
ASSMTGSMDTQY
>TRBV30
AWSPLMREEPQH
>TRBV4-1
ASSSHTTNNSPLH
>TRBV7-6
ASSFFSGGGDTQY
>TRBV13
ASSAGMDYGYT
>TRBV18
ASSPQGVGGYT
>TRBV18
ASSPPAGGDEKLF
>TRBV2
ASTWNRANQPQH
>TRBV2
ASTPETSRYTDTQY
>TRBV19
ASSIGGGTGRINEQY
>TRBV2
ASSATTGAGEQY
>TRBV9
ASSPRTGLGEQF
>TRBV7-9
ASSSTLLNQPQH
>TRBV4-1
ASSQGIRGGTEAF
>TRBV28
ASSIGTGHYGYT
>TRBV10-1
ASRPDNYNSPLH
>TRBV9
ASSVQGYNSPLH
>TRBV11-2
ASSLEVSGRGAF
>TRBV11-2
ASSSSPVNTEAF
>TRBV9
ASSEGTGGDYEQY
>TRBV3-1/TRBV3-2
ASSKHREGYT
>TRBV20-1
SAQTAYEQF
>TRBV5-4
ASSLVGQGALSGYT
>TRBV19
ASSMETGASSF
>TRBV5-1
ASSPGAGGTSTDTQY
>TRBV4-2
ASSQFSTGTGDQGTQY
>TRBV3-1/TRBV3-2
ASSQDSGIGGYT
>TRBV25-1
ASSERQGAGLGTDTQY
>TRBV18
ASSPWTGGETQY
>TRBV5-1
ASSLEGGAYNEQF
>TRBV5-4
ASSYLGLGTDTTYEQY